The 22 T cell receptor beta chains reported below all come from one sample, sequenced in a study of cytomegalovirus exposure and HLA in healthy donors. Researchers ran the PCR with 60 Vbeta and 13 Jbeta primers. Sequencing used immunoSEQ multiplex PCR; TCRdb keeps in-frame clones, though not all of them. The sample contains approximately 180,000 clones, more than 9.5% of which appear only once. Input material: PBMCs. The receptors originated from a man aged 45 to 65 in good health and CMV-seropositive.

The genes are TRBV4-3 and TRBJ2-5; TRBD1 matches at 7 bases. CDR3 length: 13 amino acids. The J segment lost 3 bases and the V segment lost 3 bases, leaving 1 base of the junction unmatched. Per the germline V gene, CDR1 is LGHNA and CDR2 is YSLEER. CDR3 sequence reads: CASSHGTEETQYF. In DNA, the CDR3 is TGCGCCAGCAGCCACGGGACAGAAGAGACCCAGTACTTC.

The rearrangement uses TRBV11-3 and TRBJ1-1; possible D gene TRBD1, 5 bases. Trimming left V 5 bases short and J 5 bases short, with 18 bases between. Germline V gene lookup returns CDR1 SGHNT and CDR2 YENEEA. This CDR3 contains 15 residues. DNA of the CDR3: TGTGCCAGCAGCCCAATTTGGGGGGAGGGGACTGAAGCTTTCTTT. It encodes CASSPIWGEGTEAFF.

The genes are TRBV18 and TRBJ2-5, with TRBD2 matching 10 bases. This CDR3 region has 14 residues. Germline V gives CDR1 KGHSH, CDR2 LQKENI. The trim removed 6 bases at V and 3 bases at J, leaving 4 bases unmatched. The CDR3 sequence is CASSPLAGEETQYF. The CDR3 DNA is TGTGCCAGCTCCCCTCTAGCGGGGGAAGAGACCCAGTACTTC.

The chain has TRBV2 and TRBJ1-1; tentative D call: TRBD1 (5 bases). CDR1 and CDR2 from the germline V gene are SNHLY and FYNNEI. CDR3 size: 14 residues. Trimming pared 6 bases from V and 0 bases from J, leaving 11 bases between. DNA of the CDR3: TGTGCCAGCAGGATGGGGCAGCTGAACACTGAAGCTTTCTTT. It codes for CASRMGQLNTEAFF.

The chain combines TRBV5-6 with TRBJ2-2; D might be TRBD2 (5 bases). The germline V gene encodes CDR1 SGHDT and CDR2 YYEEEE. The CDR3 has 15 residues. V was shortened by 3 bases and J by 5 bases, with 14 bases between the two germline ends. The CDR3 sequence is CASSSLAPETGELFF. DNA of the CDR3: TGTGCCAGCAGCTCTCTAGCCCCTGAGACCGGGGAGCTGTTTTTT. Variable domain in full (rest from reference TRBV5-6 and TRBJ2-2): DAGVTQSPTHLIKTRGQQVTLRCSPKSGHDTVSWYQQALGQGPQFIFQYYEEEERQRGNFPDRFSGHQFPNYSSELNVNALLLGDSALYLCASSSLAPETGELFFGEGSRLTVL.

The chain carries TRBV25-1 and TRBJ1-2; the match to TRBD1 covers 9 bases. Germline V lookup: CDR1 MGHDK, CDR2 SYGVNS. V lost 0 bases, J lost 4 bases, and 6 bases stayed unmatched. This CDR3 contains 16 residues. The CDR3 region is CASSEYTVGQGYGYTF. CDR3 DNA: TGTGCCAGCAGTGAATATACTGTGGGACAGGGCTATGGCTACACCTTC.

This clone was recorded a few times. The J gene is TRBJ1-6, the V gene TRBV27; unclear D gene. The germline V gene has CDR1 MNHEY and CDR2 SMNVEV (reference sequence). The CDR3 is 14 residues long. Trimming took off 3 bases at V and 4 bases at J, with 7 bases between the two ends. CDR3 protein: CASSLEQYNSPLHF. CDR3 nucleotides: TGTGCCAGCAGTTTGGAACAGTATAATTCACCCCTCCACTTT.

The rearrangement links TRBV7-6 to TRBJ2-3; 11 bases are a match to TRBD2. Germline trimming cut 1 base from V and 4 bases from J; bases unmatched to any gene: 10. The length of the CDR3 is 18 residues. From germline, CDR1 is SGHVS and CDR2 FNYEAQ. The CDR3 region is CASSLGGPSGGTPDTQYF. In DNA form, the CDR3 reads TGTGCCAGCAGCTTAGGAGGCCCTAGCGGGGGGACGCCAGATACGCAGTATTTT.

To note about this clone: One end of the junction fails to match germline, which may point to a read error. V gene TRBV7-9 combines with J gene TRBJ1-4; weak D call: TRBD1 (5 bases). Germline CDR1 is SEHNR and CDR2 is FQNEAQ (reference sequence). The CDR3 spans 18 residues. The CDR3 region is CASNLRLGLTATNEKLFF. CDR3 bases: TGTGCCAGCAACTTACGACTTGGTTTGACAGCAACTAATGAAAAACTGTTTTTT. The complete variable domain, with remaining parts taken from reference TRBV7-9 and TRBJ1-4, reads DTGVSQNPRHKITKRGQNVTFRCDPISEHNRLYWYRQTLGQGPEFLTYFQNEAQLEKSRLLSDRFSAERPKGSFSTLEIQRTEQGDSAMYLCASNLRLGLTATNEKLFFGSGTQLSVL.

This clone was found a few times. The chain recombines TRBV25-1 with TRBJ2-3, with D tentatively TRBD2 (5 bases). The CDR3 covers 14 residues. Trimming left V 7 bases short and J 0 bases short, with 11 bases between. Germline CDR1 reads MGHDK; CDR2 reads SYGVNS. The CDR3 region is CASTPRGSTDTQYF. The CDR3 nucleotides are TGTGCCAGCACCCCAAGAGGGAGCACAGATACGCAGTATTTT.

This clone occurred a few times. V is TRBV29-1 and J is TRBJ1-1; D not resolved. The CDR3 totals 13 residues. V was shortened by 6 bases and J by 0 bases, with 11 bases between the two germline ends. Germline CDR1 is SQVTM and CDR2 is ANQGSEA. CDR3 DNA: TGCAGCGTCCACTCCGGTATGAACACTGAAGCTTTCTTT. Translating gives CSVHSGMNTEAFF.

This sequence joins TRBV4-3 and TRBJ1-6; possibly TRBD1 for D (5 bases). The CDR3 is 16 residues long. The V end lost 0 bases, the J end lost 7 bases, and 13 bases lay between the germline ends. From germline, CDR1 is LGHNA and CDR2 YSLEER. For the CDR3, the DNA is TGCGCCAGCAGCCAAGAGGGGGGGATGGGGAATTCACCCCTCCACTTT. As protein: CASSQEGGMGNSPLHF.

This clone was detected a few times. This chain joins TRBV11-3 and TRBJ1-6, with D uncertain. Between the trimmed V and J ends, which lost 3 bases and 7 bases, there was a span of 4 bases. This CDR3 contains 12 residues. In germline, CDR1 is SGHNT, CDR2 YENEEA. The CDR3 here is CASSFLNSPLHF. The CDR3 DNA sequence: TGTGCCAGCAGCTTCTTAAATTCACCCCTCCACTTT.

This clone has a handful of counts. The chain employs TRBV5-4 and TRBJ2-2, with TRBD1 matching 10 bases. This CDR3 comprises 15 residues. Germline V gene sequence: CDR1 SGHNT, CDR2 YYREEE (reference sequence). The V and J ends lost 4 bases and 9 bases, in that order; junction bases with no gene match: 9. CDR3 DNA sequence: TGTGCCAGCAGCGTATCCGGGACAGGGGCCCGGGAGCTGTTTTTT. Its translation: CASSVSGTGARELFF.

The rearrangement joins TRBV9 to TRBJ2-1; 9 bases line up with TRBD2. Germline V lookup: CDR1 SGDLS, CDR2 YYNGEE. This CDR3 is 15 amino acids long. V lost 2 bases to trimming and J lost 4 bases; unmatched junction nucleotides: 4. The CDR3 DNA reads as TGTGCCAGCAGCGTCCGACTAGCGGCTTACAATGAGCAGTTCTTC. Translation gives CASSVRLAAYNEQFF.

This sequence joins TRBV5-4 and TRBJ2-1, with 12 positions matching TRBD2. CDR3 length: 17 amino acids. CDR1 is SGHNT and CDR2 is YYREEE in the germline V gene (reference sequence). V trimming: 4 bases; J trimming: 2 bases; junction bases outside the gene matches: 7. The CDR3 DNA follows: TGTGCCAGCAGCGCCAGGACTAGCGGGGCAACCTACAATGAGCAGTTCTTC. Protein product: CASSARTSGATYNEQFF.

This clone was seen a handful of times. The chain recombines TRBV19 with TRBJ2-2; 7 nucleotides line up with TRBD1. Trimming removed 4 bases from V and 1 base from J; junction bases left unmatched: 6. The CDR3 sequence is 16 residues long. Per the germline V gene, CDR1 is LNHDA and CDR2 is SQIVND (reference sequence). The CDR3 sequence: CASSRTGALNTGELFF. CDR3 coding DNA: TGTGCCAGTAGTAGAACAGGGGCCTTGAACACCGGGGAGCTGTTTTTT.

This clone came up a few times. This chain joins TRBV5-4 and TRBJ1-2, with 8 bases identical to TRBD1. After removal of 4 bases from V and 4 bases from J, the junction contained 6 bases not matched to a gene. This CDR3 contains 14 residues. Germline lookup yields CDR1 SGHNT and CDR2 YYREEE (reference sequence). The CDR3 DNA follows: TGTGCCAGCAGCCAGGGACAGGTTAGCTATGGCTACACCTTC. As protein: CASSQGQVSYGYTF.

The rearrangement links TRBV18 to TRBJ2-2, with D perhaps TRBD1 (6 bases). V was cut by 4 bases and J by 7 bases, with 16 bases left in between. Germline CDR1 and CDR2: KGHSH and LQKENI. This CDR3 has 15 amino acids. The CDR3 nucleotides read TGTGCCAGCTCACGGAATACAGGGAAAGACGGGGAGCTGTTTTTT. It is translated as CASSRNTGKDGELFF.

V is TRBV18 and J is TRBJ2-5; 8 bases map to TRBD1. CDR1 is KGHSH, CDR2 LQKENI, per germline. This CDR3 contains 15 residues. V shed 3 bases and J 3 bases; nucleotides not matched to a gene: 6. Written as DNA, the CDR3 is TGTGCCAGCTCACCCACAGGGGGAGGTAAAGAGACCCAGTACTTC. Amino acids: CASSPTGGGKETQYF. Supplemented by reference TRBV18 and TRBJ2-5, the full variable domain reads NAGVMQNPRHLVRRRGQEARLRCSPMKGHSHVYWYRQLPEEGLKFMVYLQKENIIDESGMPKERFSAEFPKEGPSILRIQQVVRGDSAAYFCASSPTGGGKETQYFGPGTRLLVL.

J is TRBJ1-5 and V is TRBV5-4; unclear D gene. The CDR3 is 13 residues long. From germline, CDR1 is SGHNT and CDR2 YYREEE (reference sequence). V lost 4 bases and J 3 bases, leaving 8 bases between the germline ends. This CDR3 reads CASSTSPNQPQHF. Here the CDR3 DNA reads TGTGCCAGCAGCACCAGTCCCAATCAGCCCCAGCATTTT.

Only a few counts were recorded for this clone. The V gene is TRBV27, the J gene TRBJ2-7; 10 bases fit TRBD1. Germline V gives CDR1 MNHEY, CDR2 SMNVEV (reference sequence). J was trimmed by 0 bases and V by 6 bases; bases with no gene match: 2. The CDR3 covers 14 residues. The CDR3 is CASRRQGASYEQYV. CDR3 sequence (DNA): TGTGCCAGCAGAAGACAGGGGGCCTCCTACGAGCAGTACGTC.